A single sample is the source of the 27 T cell receptor beta chains below, sequenced in a study of shared clonotypes between healthy human individuals. Clones were sequenced by immunoSEQ multiplex PCR, and TCRdb holds only the in-frame ones, with some missing. The sample gives fewer than 350,000 clones, around nine tenths of which show up once; 15% to 20% is in the top ten. The specimen sequenced was memory CD8+ T cells sorted from blood. Subset reported: CD45RO+ cells pooled with CCR7-negative TemRA cells. Receptors originate from a man between 18 and 29 years old in good health.

This clone was seen a handful of times. The chain is built from TRBV11-3 and TRBJ2-1; TRBD2 is a possible D gene (6 bases). Germline V gene lookup returns CDR1 SGHNT and CDR2 YENEEA. The V end lost 5 bases, the J end lost 1 base, and 21 bases lay between the germline ends. This CDR3 comprises 18 residues. CDR3 DNA sequence: TGTGCCAGCAGCCCAAGGTCGGGGGAGGAAGGTTCCTACAATGAGCAGTTCTTC. Translated: CASSPRSGEEGSYNEQFF.

The chain combines TRBV29-1 with TRBJ1-2; the match to TRBD1 covers 8 bases. CDR1 is SQVTM, CDR2 ANQGSEA, per germline. The J segment lost 3 bases and the V segment lost 6 bases, leaving 9 bases of the junction unmatched. The CDR3 extends over 14 amino acids. This CDR3 is CSVRTGLDHYGYTF. CDR3 DNA: TGCAGCGTCCGGACAGGGTTGGACCACTATGGCTACACCTTC.

This clone has just one count. The CDR3 DNA reads TGTGCCAGCAGCGTAGGGCTGGCGGGGCTCAACTATGGCTACACCTTC. Encoded protein: CASSVGLAGLNYGYTF. The V and J genes are TRBV9 and TRBJ1-2; possible D gene TRBD1, 5 bases. This CDR3 comprises 16 residues. The germline V and J ends were trimmed by 0 bases and 2 bases, with 14 bases remaining between them. The V gene's germline CDR1 is SGDLS and CDR2 YYNGEE.

This clone was counted a single time. The rearrangement uses TRBV7-3 and TRBJ2-7; TRBD1 matches at 7 bases. The CDR3 spans 16 residues. CDR1 and CDR2 from the germline V gene are SGHTA and FQGTGA. Trimming at V came to 2 bases and at J to 5 bases, leaving 12 bases not matched to a gene. This CDR3 is CASSLLSWTGGDEQYF. The CDR3 nucleotides are TGTGCCAGCAGCTTACTTTCTTGGACAGGAGGAGACGAGCAGTACTTC.

This clone was counted between two and nine times. The genes are TRBV5-4 and TRBJ2-7; D perhaps matches TRBD2 (5 bases). V lost 2 bases and J 1 base, leaving 10 bases between the germline ends. The germline V gene has CDR1 SGHNT and CDR2 YYREEE (reference sequence). This CDR3 contains 14 residues. The CDR3 bases are TGTGCCAGCAGCTTAGGGAGTGGGTCCTACGAGCAGTACTTC. Protein product: CASSLGSGSYEQYF.

The chain uses TRBV13 and TRBJ2-5; D is perhaps TRBD2 (5 bases). The CDR3 is 14 residues long. V was pared by 3 bases and J by 0 bases, with 8 bases between. Germline CDR1 reads PRHDT; CDR2 reads FYEKMQ (reference sequence). CDR3 sequence reads: CASSLAGNQETQYF. In DNA form, the CDR3 reads TGTGCCAGCAGCTTGGCCGGGAACCAAGAGACCCAGTACTTC.

The genes are TRBV4-2 and TRBJ1-4; D call uncertain. The germline CDR1 and CDR2 sequences are LGHNA and YNFKEQ. V shed 1 base and J shed 5 bases, with 8 bases lying between them. The CDR3 runs to 14 residues. The CDR3 nucleotides read TGTGCCAGCAGCCAAGGTGTAGAAAATGAAAAACTGTTTTTT. Encoded protein: CASSQGVENEKLFF.

This clone showed up just once. In DNA, the CDR3 is TGTGCCAGCAGTTCGACGACAGAATCCTACGAGCAGTACTTC. This gives the protein CASSSTTESYEQYF. The chain links TRBV6-5 to TRBJ2-7; weak D call: TRBD1 (5 bases). The CDR3 runs to 14 residues. V lost 4 bases and J 1 base, leaving 11 bases between the germline ends. Germline loops: CDR1 MNHEY, CDR2 SVGAGI.

The rearrangement uses TRBV2 and TRBJ2-3; D ambiguous. The V end lost 4 bases, the J end lost 4 bases, and 9 bases lay between the germline ends. CDR3 length: 13 residues. The germline V gene encodes CDR1 SNHLY and CDR2 FYNNEI. The CDR3 nucleotides read TGTGCCAGCAGTGGAGGTAGCCCAGATACGCAGTATTTT. This encodes CASSGGSPDTQYF.

The chain has TRBV27 and TRBJ2-1, with D uncertain. The CDR3 length is 12 residues. Germline CDR1 and CDR2: MNHEY and SMNVEV (reference sequence). V was trimmed by 6 bases and J by 8 bases, leaving 11 bases between them. CDR3 in DNA: TGTGCCAGCAGAGGAGTAACCCATGAGCAGTTCTTC. Protein product: CASRGVTHEQFF.

In its sample, this clone was seen many times. The gene calls are TRBV5-1 and TRBJ1-5; no reliable D call. The CDR3 contains 14 residues. CDR1 SGHRS and CDR2 YFSETQ come from the germline V gene. V was shortened by 4 bases and J by 5 bases, with 13 bases between the two germline ends. CDR3: CASSPGLDYQPQHF. For the CDR3, the DNA is TGCGCCAGCAGCCCTGGGTTGGATTATCAGCCCCAGCATTTT.

The rearrangement joins TRBV7-9 to TRBJ2-7; perhaps TRBD2 as D (6 bases). Germline-derived CDR1 and CDR2 are SEHNR and FQNEAQ (reference sequence). Trimming shortened V by 5 bases and J by 3 bases, and 14 bases separated the two germline ends. The CDR3 has 14 amino acids. CDR3 protein: CASSPGDPNYEQYF. Here the CDR3 DNA reads TGTGCCAGCAGCCCGGGGGATCCGAACTACGAGCAGTACTTC.

This clone appeared once. The J gene is TRBJ1-6, the V gene TRBV27; D is ambiguous. Germline CDR1 MNHEY, CDR2 SMNVEV (reference sequence). Trimming took 0 bases from V and 7 from J, leaving 7 bases between them. The CDR3 is 14 amino acids. CDR3 bases: TGTGCCAGCAGTTTATCTTCGTTGAATTCACCCCTCCACTTT. Translating it yields CASSLSSLNSPLHF.

The J gene is TRBJ1-1, the V gene TRBV18, with 8 positions matching TRBD1. Germline values: CDR1 KGHSH, CDR2 LQKENI. V shed 4 bases and J 5 bases; nucleotides not matched to a gene: 3. This CDR3 comprises 13 residues. The CDR3 spells CASSRTGGTEAFF. The CDR3 DNA is TGTGCCAGCTCACGAACAGGGGGAACTGAAGCTTTCTTT.

The chain recombines TRBV30 with TRBJ1-1, with D maybe TRBD1 (5 bases). The CDR3 is made up of 12 amino acids. Trimming pared 1 base from V and 3 bases from J, leaving 6 bases between. The germline V gene encodes CDR1 GTSNPN and CDR2 SVGIG (reference sequence). CDR3 sequence reads: CAWSAGDTEAFF. CDR3 coding DNA: TGTGCCTGGAGTGCGGGGGACACTGAAGCTTTCTTT.

This clone occurred once. The genes are TRBV7-9 and TRBJ2-7; D uncertain. Trimming removed 9 bases from V and 7 bases from J, with 19 bases in between. The CDR3 runs 13 residues. Germline V CDR1 and CDR2: SEHNR, FQNEAQ (reference sequence). This chain's CDR3 is CARGRIPTEEQYF. Here the CDR3 DNA reads TGTGCCAGAGGGCGGATCCCTACGGAAGAGCAGTACTTC.

The V and J genes are TRBV2 and TRBJ2-2; no clear D. Germline V gives CDR1 SNHLY, CDR2 FYNNEI. Trimming left V 2 bases short and J 7 bases short, with 11 bases between. The CDR3 is 14 residues long. CDR3 bases: TGTGCCAGCAGTGAACTTCTCCGAAACGGGGAGCTGTTTTTT. This sequence encodes CASSELLRNGELFF.

The V and J genes are TRBV19 and TRBJ1-2, with 8 bases that match TRBD1. The CDR3 is 15 residues long. CDR1 and CDR2 (germline): LNHDA, SQIVND (reference sequence). After removal of 3 bases from V and 8 bases from J, the junction contained 11 bases not matched to a gene. The CDR3 is CASSIYRDRTHGYTF. CDR3 sequence (DNA): TGTGCCAGTAGTATTTACAGGGACAGGACCCACGGCTACACCTTC.

V is TRBV7-9 and J is TRBJ2-5; possible D gene TRBD2, 5 bases. The CDR3 is 14 residues long. V shed 5 bases and J shed 2 bases, with 12 bases lying between them. Germline CDR1 and CDR2: SEHNR and FQNEAQ (reference sequence). The CDR3 loop reads CASSPSPGQETQYF. The CDR3 nucleotides read TGTGCCAGCAGCCCCTCACCGGGGCAAGAGACCCAGTACTTC.

This sequence joins TRBV6-9 and TRBJ2-3; TRBD2 aligns across 9 bases. J gave up 3 bases and V 8 bases, and 9 bases lay outside the gene matches. From germline, CDR1 is MNHGY and CDR2 SVAAGI. The CDR3 covers 15 residues. CDR3 nucleotide sequence: TGTGCCAGCCGAAGGCGGGAGGGAAGGACAGATACGCAGTATTTT. As protein: CASRRREGRTDTQYF.

The V and J genes are TRBV7-9 and TRBJ1-5; perhaps TRBD1 as D (6 bases). Deletions cut 1 base from V and 6 bases from J, with 10 bases between. This CDR3 has 14 residues. The germline CDR1 and CDR2 sequences are SEHNR and FQNEAQ (reference sequence). The DNA for the CDR3 is TGTGCCAGCAGCTTAGGGCAGGGGACTCAGCCCCAGCATTTT. Amino acid sequence: CASSLGQGTQPQHF.

This clone showed up just once. The junction differs from germline at one of its ends, possibly a read error. This sequence joins TRBV14 and TRBJ2-3, with D perhaps given as TRBD1 or TRBD2 (5 bases each). There are 15 residues in the CDR3. Germline V gene data show CDR1 as SGHDN and CDR2 as FVKESK. CDR3 sequence reads: CASSQAGTSIDTQYF. In nucleotides, the CDR3 is TGTGCCAGCAGCCAAGCCGGGACCAGCATAGATACGCAGTATTTT.

V and J are TRBV29-1 and TRBJ2-1; 9 positions agree with TRBD1. Germline V gene data show CDR1 as SQVTM and CDR2 as ANQGSEA. V shed 3 bases, J shed 8 bases, and the junction held 5 bases outside the gene matches. The length of the CDR3 is 13 residues. Here the CDR3 DNA reads TGCAGCGTTGAGGGACAGGGAGTCTATGAGCAGTTCTTC. This translates into CSVEGQGVYEQFF.

The chain employs TRBV10-3 and TRBJ2-2, with 7 bases fitting TRBD2. V lost 6 bases and J lost 6; bases outside the gene matches: 13. The CDR3 contains 16 residues. CDR1 and CDR2 from the germline V gene are ENHRY and SYGVKD. CDR3 amino acids: CAISHSSGEAAGELFF. In DNA, the CDR3 is TGTGCCATCAGCCATTCGAGCGGGGAGGCCGCCGGGGAGCTGTTTTTT.

The chain couples TRBV9 to TRBJ1-4, with 12 bases aligning to TRBD1. This CDR3 comprises 17 residues. Unmatched junction bases numbered 4, after V lost 0 bases and J lost 4 bases. CDR1 is SGDLS, CDR2 YYNGEE, per germline. The CDR3 sequence: CASSVEGQGAINEKLFF. The CDR3, as DNA: TGTGCCAGCAGCGTAGAGGGACAGGGGGCGATTAATGAAAAACTGTTTTTT.

CDR3 region: CASSFQETQYF. The CDR3 DNA is TGTGCCAGCAGCTTCCAAGAGACCCAGTACTTC. This chain uses TRBV9 with TRBJ2-5; D uncertain. With 4 bases removed from V and 1 base from J, the gap between germline ends came to 2 bases. The CDR3 extends over 11 amino acids. CDR1 is SGDLS, CDR2 YYNGEE, per germline.

This chain links TRBV28 with TRBJ1-6; D remains unclear. V lost 5 bases and J lost 0, with 17 bases in between. Germline lookup yields CDR1 MDHEN and CDR2 SYDVKM. This CDR3 spans 18 amino acids. The CDR3 DNA reads TGTGCCAGCAGTACATTGACTCCACCCAGCTCCTATAATTCACCCCTCCACTTT. It encodes CASSTLTPPSSYNSPLHF.